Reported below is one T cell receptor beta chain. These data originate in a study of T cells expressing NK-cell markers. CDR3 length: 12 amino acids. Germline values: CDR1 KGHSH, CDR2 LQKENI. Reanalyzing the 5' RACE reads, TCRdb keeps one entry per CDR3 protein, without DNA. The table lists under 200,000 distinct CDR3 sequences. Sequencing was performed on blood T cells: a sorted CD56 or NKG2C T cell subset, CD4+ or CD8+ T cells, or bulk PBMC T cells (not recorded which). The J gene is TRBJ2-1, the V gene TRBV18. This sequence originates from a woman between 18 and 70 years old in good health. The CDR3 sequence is CASSPRVNEQFF.